The clone carrying this T cell receptor (beta chain) showed up many times. Its antigen is still unknown. These data originate in a study of metastatic and nonmetastatic thyroid tumors. Study overall: Where malignant and benign thyroid patients were concerned, repertoires were compared across blood and tumor or nodule tissue. General study findings and limits: Significantly higher TCR beta diversity was reportedly seen in malignant thyroid tumors than benign nodules, in blood and tumor.

The CDR3 runs 15 residues. J gave up 3 bases and V 0 bases, and 0 bases lay outside the gene matches. CDR1 and CDR2 (germline): SGHRS, YFSETQ. No patient had received any treatment before thyroid surgery. In the original analysis: The distant-metastasis classifier for papillary thyroid cancer was built from CDR3 differences across clinicopathological groups. TCRdb re-processed the PCR reads through MiXCR. The V and J calls follow TCRdb's processing rather than the paper's. Among some 13,000 clones listed, about 12% were seen once. The V call is TRBV5-1, the J call TRBJ2-1; 10 nucleotides line up with TRBD2. The sequence was obtained from a female donor with papillary thyroid cancer or a benign thyroid nodule (not recorded which). Some clones in this sample may be carry-over from other donors' samples. Sequences were obtained from blood. The CDR3 nucleotides read TGCGCCAGCAGCTTGGAGCGGGGGGGCTACAATGAGCAGTTCTTC. It encodes CASSLERGGYNEQFF.